What follows are 4 T cell receptor beta chains derived from one specimen sequenced in a study of neurological immune-mediated disorders. As to time point: longitudinal time-point 1 (baseline). TCRdb called the 5' RACE reads again in MiXCR, with one record for every CDR3 protein. The table includes around 71,000 distinct CDR3 sequences, roughly an eighth detected once. Sequenced material: PBMCs. These receptors originate from a female donor with HTLV-1-associated myelopathy (HAM/TSP).

This clonotype showed up just once. A much more abundant neighbour one base away suggests this may be a read error. The chain uses TRBV5-1 and TRBJ2-1, with D unclear. The V gene lost 1 base and the J gene lost 10 bases, with 9 bases spanning the gap. The CDR3 spans 12 residues. Germline loops: CDR1 SGHRS, CDR2 YFSETQ. The CDR3 region has the DNA TGCGCCAGCAGCTTGTGCTTGGGGGAGCAGTTCTTC. As protein: CASSLCLGEQFF.

This clonotype showed up many times. This chain links TRBV20-1 with TRBJ1-3, with 12 bases fitting TRBD1. The CDR3 extends over 19 amino acids. V lost 2 bases to trimming and J lost 4 bases; unmatched junction nucleotides: 15. Germline V lookup: CDR1 DFQATT, CDR2 SNEGSKA (reference sequence). DNA for the CDR3: TGCAGTGCTAGACCCACCCGAACCCGGGACAGGGGGCGCGGAAACACCATATATTTT. Its translation is CSARPTRTRDRGRGNTIYF.

This clonotype has a count of ten or more. The chain recombines TRBV2 with TRBJ2-3, with D perhaps TRBD2 (5 bases). CDR3 length equals 14 residues. V was clipped by 6 bases and J by 8 bases, with 18 bases between them. Germline V CDR1 and CDR2: SNHLY, FYNNEI. Written as DNA, the CDR3 is TGTGCCAGCAGGGGAGCTTGGGCGGTCGGTACGCAGTATTTT. This translates into CASRGAWAVGTQYF.

The gene calls are TRBV12-3 or TRBV12-4 and TRBJ2-1; no clear D. Between the trimmed V and J ends, which lost 7 bases and 6 bases, there was a span of 7 bases. This CDR3 region has 11 residues. CDR3: CASTTLNEQFF. CDR3 bases: TGTGCCAGCACCACGCTCAATGAGCAGTTCTTC.